This entry lists 17 T cell receptor beta chains sequenced from one sample in a study of blood T cells in healthy people across ages. A second about 7 to 12 cycle PCR used barcoded and J-beta primers. A single record per CDR3 protein comes from TCRdb applying MiXCR to the 5' RACE reads. The repertoire holds about 730,000 distinct CDR3 sequences, 40% to 45% seen once, with 20% to 25% in the top ten. Sequenced input: blood. The receptor set was obtained from a woman aged 55-69 years in good health.

The chain combines TRBV7-9 with TRBJ2-1; 13 nucleotides align to TRBD2. The CDR3 extends over 19 amino acids. The V gene end was trimmed by 3 bases and the J gene end by 2 bases; junction bases not matched to a gene: 10. Germline V gives CDR1 SEHNR, CDR2 FQNEAQ (reference sequence). CDR3 region: CASSFAGTSGINTYNEQFF. The CDR3 region has the DNA TGTGCCAGCAGCTTCGCCGGGACTAGCGGGATTAACACCTACAATGAGCAGTTCTTC.

The sample holds one count of this clonotype. This may be a read error: a much more frequent sequence differs by one nucleotide. This chain links TRBV11-1 with TRBJ2-7; TRBD1 is a possible D gene (5 bases). There are 15 residues in the CDR3. Looked up from germline, CDR1 is SGHAT and CDR2 is FQDESV (reference sequence). The ends were cut back, 5 bases at V and 5 bases at J, with 19 bases in the middle. For the CDR3, the DNA is TGTGCCAGCAGCGACAGATGTTCCCTCCTCCACGAGCAGTACTTC. It encodes CASSDRCSLLHEQYF.

The chain uses TRBV10-3 and TRBJ2-3; 9 bases fit TRBD2. V lost 6 bases, J lost 3 bases, and 4 bases stayed unmatched. Germline V gives CDR1 ENHRY, CDR2 SYGVKD. CDR3 length: 14 amino acids. CDR3 sequence: CAIRSSGSTDTQYF. The DNA for the CDR3 is TGTGCCATCAGGAGTAGCGGGAGTACAGATACGCAGTATTTT.

The rearrangement uses TRBV5-1 and TRBJ1-2; the match to TRBD1 covers 9 bases. The V gene's germline CDR1 is SGHRS and CDR2 YFSETQ. V shed 4 bases and J 3 bases; nucleotides not matched to a gene: 7. The CDR3 spans 15 residues. The CDR3: CASSPRTGEDYGYTF. CDR3 coding DNA: TGCGCCAGCAGCCCCCGGACAGGGGAGGACTATGGCTACACCTTC.

The table lists this clonotype with a few counts. This chain uses TRBV19 with TRBJ2-4; perhaps TRBD1 as D (6 bases). The CDR3 length is 14 residues. Germline CDR1 reads LNHDA; CDR2 reads SQIVND (reference sequence). V lost 8 bases to trimming and J lost 1 base, with 12 bases between them. The CDR3 sequence is CASRQESAKNIQYF. The CDR3 DNA sequence: TGTGCCAGTCGACAGGAAAGCGCCAAAAACATTCAGTACTTC.

In this sample, this clonotype turned up a few times. CDR3 protein: CASSPAGTAINSPLHF. CDR3 coding DNA: TGCGCCAGCAGCCCGGCGGGGACAGCGATTAATTCACCCCTCCACTTT. The chain combines TRBV5-1 with TRBJ1-6; 7 bases align to TRBD1. J lost 6 bases, V lost 4 bases, and 10 bases had no gene match. Germline V gene sequence: CDR1 SGHRS, CDR2 YFSETQ. The CDR3 contains 16 residues.

In this sample, this clonotype turned up once. The chain carries TRBV6-5 and TRBJ1-2; no definite D call. From germline, CDR1 is MNHEY and CDR2 SVGAGI. Trimming removed 11 bases at V and 7 bases at J, with 11 bases between. This CDR3 spans 10 amino acids. The CDR3 loop is CASRGIGYTF. In nucleotides, the CDR3 is TGTGCCTCGAGAGGGATTGGCTACACCTTC.

V and J are TRBV6-2 or TRBV6-3 and TRBJ2-7; D unresolved. Germline V lookup: CDR1 MNHEY, CDR2 SVGEGT. The CDR3 sequence is 13 residues long. The V gene lost 2 bases and the J gene lost 2 bases, with 7 bases spanning the gap. The CDR3 spells CASSYMFTYEQYF. The CDR3 DNA follows: TGTGCCAGCAGTTACATGTTCACCTACGAGCAGTACTTC.

The J gene is TRBJ1-1, the V gene TRBV20-1; 9 bases line up with TRBD1. The CDR3 extends over 15 amino acids. From germline, CDR1 is DFQATT and CDR2 SNEGSKA (reference sequence). The V gene end was trimmed by 3 bases and the J gene end by 5 bases; junction bases not matched to a gene: 10. This CDR3 is CSASARDRGRTEAFF. As DNA, the CDR3 is TGCAGTGCTAGTGCCCGAGACAGGGGGAGAACTGAAGCTTTCTTT.

This clonotype was seen a few times. V gene TRBV20-1 combines with J gene TRBJ1-4, with D possibly being TRBD1 (5 bases). Germline CDR1 is DFQATT and CDR2 is SNEGSKA (reference sequence). Trimming removed 4 bases from V and 9 bases from J, with 18 bases in between. The CDR3 is made up of 14 amino acids. CDR3 coding DNA: TGCAGTGCTATGGCAGACAGTCAGCGAAAAAAACTGTTTTTT. This translates into CSAMADSQRKKLFF.

The chain links TRBV15 to TRBJ1-1; D is uncertain. This CDR3 comprises 13 residues. Germline V lookup: CDR1 LNHNV, CDR2 YYDKDF (reference sequence). Trimming cost V 0 bases and J 4 bases, with 6 bases left between them. CDR3 sequence reads: CATSRDVGTEAFF. The DNA of the CDR3 is TGTGCCACCAGCAGAGATGTTGGCACTGAAGCTTTCTTT.

In its sample, this clonotype was seen a few times. The chain couples TRBV12-3 or TRBV12-4 to TRBJ1-2; D might be TRBD1 (6 bases). The CDR3 runs to 16 residues. Trimming stripped 2 bases from V and 6 bases from J, with 19 bases between. Here the CDR3 reads CASSLYPMRQGHGYTF. The CDR3 DNA is TGTGCCAGCAGTTTATACCCTATGAGGCAGGGGCATGGCTACACCTTC.

This clonotype is a singleton in its sample. This rearrangement joins TRBV9 to TRBJ2-5; no clear D gene. This CDR3 region has 15 residues. Trimming cost V 2 bases and J 5 bases, with 16 bases left between them. Germline V gene lookup returns CDR1 SGDLS and CDR2 YYNGEE. CDR3 DNA sequence: TGTGCCAGCAGCGTTGTCGACCTAGGAAGGGAGACCCAGTACTTC. It codes for CASSVVDLGRETQYF.

This clonotype was recorded at least ten times. The V call is TRBV29-1, the J call TRBJ2-1; 8 positions match TRBD2. The CDR3 is 14 amino acids. V lost 2 bases to trimming and J lost 2 bases; unmatched junction nucleotides: 2. Germline CDR1 SQVTM, CDR2 ANQGSEA. CDR3 nucleotide sequence: TGCAGCGTTGAAATCGGGAGGGCCTACAATGAGCAGTTCTTC. The encoded protein is CSVEIGRAYNEQFF.

A remark on this clonotype: Germline is not matched at one junction end, which may reflect a read error. This chain uses TRBV10-3 with TRBJ2-7; D gene unclear. Per germline, CDR1 ENHRY and CDR2 SYGVKD. This CDR3 is 13 amino acids long. This chain's CDR3 is CAVSETAPYEQYF. Here the CDR3 DNA reads TGTGCCGTCAGTGAAACGGCTCCCTACGAGCAGTACTTC.

The chain couples TRBV28 to TRBJ2-7, with D perhaps matching TRBD1 or TRBD2 (5 bases each). Germline V gives CDR1 MDHEN, CDR2 SYDVKM. CDR3 length equals 17 residues. Deletions cut 4 bases from V and 5 bases from J, with 24 bases between. For the CDR3, the DNA is TGTGCCAGCAGTTCAAGCACGGGGCTTGGGTCGTTCGACGAGCAGTACTTC. Protein: CASSSSTGLGSFDEQYF.

This clonotype has at least ten counts. The chain joins TRBV29-1 to TRBJ2-1; D not certain. The germline CDR1 and CDR2 sequences are SQVTM and ANQGSEA. V shed 4 bases and J shed 5 bases, with 3 bases lying between them. CDR3 length: 10 residues. The CDR3 region is CSVAHNEQFF. The CDR3 bases are TGCAGCGTTGCCCACAATGAGCAGTTCTTC.